This T cell receptor (beta chain) was retrieved from a study of blood T cell repertoires in COVID-19. Losses at the gene ends were 4 bases for V and 2 bases for J; bases not matched to a gene: 2. The CDR3 is 13 amino acids. Germline CDR1 reads SGHDN; CDR2 reads FVKESK. This clone turned up a few times. Repertoires were generated with immunoSEQ multiplex PCR, while TCRdb's copy carries only in-frame clones and drops some. The sample carries roughly 300,000 clones, 80% to 90% recorded once. The chain employs TRBV14 and TRBJ2-7, with 7 bases identical to TRBD1. Sequenced material: peripheral blood. The sequence was obtained from a man aged 18 to 30 who had recovered from COVID-19. CDR3 residues: CASSPGQPYEQYF. The CDR3 DNA reads as TGTGCCAGCAGCCCGGGACAGCCCTACGAGCAGTACTTC.